This T cell receptor (beta chain) was obtained from a study of cytomegalovirus exposure and HLA in healthy donors. Amplification used 60 Vbeta primers and 13 Jbeta primers. Profiling relied on immunoSEQ multiplex PCR, and the TCRdb table lists in-frame clones only, not all of them. Of fewer than 140,000 clones detected, about 75% appear once; the ten largest clones hold about 2.3%. Between the trimmed V and J ends, which lost 5 bases and 4 bases, there was a span of 11 bases. The CDR3 consists of 13 residues. Germline CDR1 is PRHDT and CDR2 is FYEKMQ (reference sequence). Sequenced material: PBMCs. The sequence was collected from a man aged 35 to 55 in good health and CMV-seronegative. The chain uses TRBV13 and TRBJ1-1; no clear D gene. The CDR3 loop reads CASSPSRSTEAFF. In nucleotides, the CDR3 is TGTGCCAGCAGCCCCAGCCGGAGCACTGAAGCTTTCTTT.